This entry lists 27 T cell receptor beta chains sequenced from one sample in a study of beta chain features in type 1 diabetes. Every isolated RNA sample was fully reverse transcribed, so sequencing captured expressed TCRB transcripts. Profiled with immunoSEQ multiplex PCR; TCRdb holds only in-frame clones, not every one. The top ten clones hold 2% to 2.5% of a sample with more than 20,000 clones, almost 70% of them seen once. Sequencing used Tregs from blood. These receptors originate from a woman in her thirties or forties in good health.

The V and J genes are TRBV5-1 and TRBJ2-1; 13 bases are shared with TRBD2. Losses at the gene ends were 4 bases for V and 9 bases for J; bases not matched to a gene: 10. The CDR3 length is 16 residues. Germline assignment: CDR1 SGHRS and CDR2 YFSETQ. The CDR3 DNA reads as TGCGCCAGCAGCAGTACTAGCGGGGGGGCCTATAGTGAGCAGTTCTTC. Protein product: CASSSTSGGAYSEQFF.

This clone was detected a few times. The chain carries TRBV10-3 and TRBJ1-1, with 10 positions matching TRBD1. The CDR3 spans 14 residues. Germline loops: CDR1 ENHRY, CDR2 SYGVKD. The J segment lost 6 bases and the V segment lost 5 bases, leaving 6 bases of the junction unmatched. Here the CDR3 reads CAISSGTGVPEAFF. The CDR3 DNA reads TGTGCCATCAGTTCCGGGACAGGGGTACCTGAAGCTTTCTTT.

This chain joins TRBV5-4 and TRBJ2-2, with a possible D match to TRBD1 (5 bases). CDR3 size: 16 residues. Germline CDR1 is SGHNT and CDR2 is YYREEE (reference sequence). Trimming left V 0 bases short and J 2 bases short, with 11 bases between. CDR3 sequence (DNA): TGTGCCAGCAGCTTGGCTCCAGGGATTAACACCGGGGAGCTGTTTTTT. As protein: CASSLAPGINTGELFF.

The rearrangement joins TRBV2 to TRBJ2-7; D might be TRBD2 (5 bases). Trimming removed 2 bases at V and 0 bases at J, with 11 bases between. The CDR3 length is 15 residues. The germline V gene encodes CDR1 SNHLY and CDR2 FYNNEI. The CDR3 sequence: CASSELGVSSYEQYF. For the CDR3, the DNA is TGTGCCAGCAGTGAACTCGGGGTAAGCTCCTACGAGCAGTACTTC.

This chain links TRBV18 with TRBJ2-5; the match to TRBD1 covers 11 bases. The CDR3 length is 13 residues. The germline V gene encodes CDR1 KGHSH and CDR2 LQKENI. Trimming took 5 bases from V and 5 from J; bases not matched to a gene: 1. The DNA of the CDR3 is TGTGCCAGCTCAGGACAGGGGGCGGAGACCCAGTACTTC. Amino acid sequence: CASSGQGAETQYF. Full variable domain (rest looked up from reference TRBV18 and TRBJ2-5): NAGVMQNPRHLVRRRGQEARLRCSPMKGHSHVYWYRQLPEEGLKFMVYLQKENIIDESGMPKERFSAEFPKEGPSILRIQQVVRGDSAAYFCASSGQGAETQYFGPGTRLLVL.

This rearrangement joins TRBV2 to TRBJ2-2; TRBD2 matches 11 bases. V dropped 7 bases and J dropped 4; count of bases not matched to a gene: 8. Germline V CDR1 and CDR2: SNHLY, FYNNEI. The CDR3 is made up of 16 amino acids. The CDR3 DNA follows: TGTGCCAGCAAGGGTAGCGGGGGGGCGGGCACCGGGGAGCTGTTTTTT. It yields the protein CASKGSGGAGTGELFF. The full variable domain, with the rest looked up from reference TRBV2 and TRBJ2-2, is EPEVTQTPSHQVTQMGQEVILRCVPISNHLYFYWYRQILGQKVEFLVSFYNNEISEKSEIFDDQFSVERPDGSNFTLKIRSTKLEDSAMYFCASKGSGGAGTGELFFGEGSRLTVL.

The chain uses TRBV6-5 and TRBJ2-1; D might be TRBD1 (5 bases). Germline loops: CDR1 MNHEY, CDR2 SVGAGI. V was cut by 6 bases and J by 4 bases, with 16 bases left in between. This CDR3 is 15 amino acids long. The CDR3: CASRGLTAGYNEQFF. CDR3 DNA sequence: TGTGCCAGCAGGGGTCTGACAGCAGGATACAATGAGCAGTTCTTC.

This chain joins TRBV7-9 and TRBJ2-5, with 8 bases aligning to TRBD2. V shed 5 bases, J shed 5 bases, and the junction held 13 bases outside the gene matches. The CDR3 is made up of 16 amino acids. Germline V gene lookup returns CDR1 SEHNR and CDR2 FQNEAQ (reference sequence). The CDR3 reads CASSAGTSGPGETQYF. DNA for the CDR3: TGTGCCAGCAGCGCTGGCACTAGCGGCCCCGGGGAGACCCAGTACTTC. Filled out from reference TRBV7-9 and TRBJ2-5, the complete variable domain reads DTGVSQNPRHKITKRGQNVTFRCDPISEHNRLYWYRQTLGQGPEFLTYFQNEAQLEKSRLLSDRFSAERPKGSFSTLEIQRTEQGDSAMYLCASSAGTSGPGETQYFGPGTRLLVL.

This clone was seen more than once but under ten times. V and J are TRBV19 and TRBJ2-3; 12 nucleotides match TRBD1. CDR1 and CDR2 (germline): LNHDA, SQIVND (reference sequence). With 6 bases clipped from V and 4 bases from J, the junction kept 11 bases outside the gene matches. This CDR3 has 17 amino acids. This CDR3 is CASSLLGTGGASDTQYF. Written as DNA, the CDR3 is TGTGCCAGTAGCCTTCTCGGGACAGGGGGCGCCTCAGATACGCAGTATTTT.

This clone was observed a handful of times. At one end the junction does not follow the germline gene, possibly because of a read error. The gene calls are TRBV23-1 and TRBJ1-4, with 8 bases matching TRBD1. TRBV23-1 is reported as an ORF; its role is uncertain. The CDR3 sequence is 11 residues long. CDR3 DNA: TGCGCCAGCAGTCGCCCGGGACAGGTTCCCTTT. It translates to CASSRPGQVPF.

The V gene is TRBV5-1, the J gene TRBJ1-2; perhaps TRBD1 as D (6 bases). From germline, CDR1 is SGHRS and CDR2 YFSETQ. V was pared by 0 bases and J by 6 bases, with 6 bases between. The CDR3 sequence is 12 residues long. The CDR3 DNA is TGCGCCAGCAGCTTGGGGACAGATGGCTACACCTTC. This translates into CASSLGTDGYTF.

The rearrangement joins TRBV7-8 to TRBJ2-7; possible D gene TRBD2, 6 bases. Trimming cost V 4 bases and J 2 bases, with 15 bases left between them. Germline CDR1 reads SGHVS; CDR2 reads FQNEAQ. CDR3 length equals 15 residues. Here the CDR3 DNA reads TGTGCCAGCAGCTCACCCTGGGGAGGTACCTACGAGCAGTACTTC. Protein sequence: CASSSPWGGTYEQYF.

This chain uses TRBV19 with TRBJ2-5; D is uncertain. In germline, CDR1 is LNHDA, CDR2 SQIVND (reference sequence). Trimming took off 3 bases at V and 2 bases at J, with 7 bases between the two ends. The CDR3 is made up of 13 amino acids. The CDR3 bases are TGTGCCAGTAGTATTAGACTTCAAGAGACCCAGTACTTC. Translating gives CASSIRLQETQYF.

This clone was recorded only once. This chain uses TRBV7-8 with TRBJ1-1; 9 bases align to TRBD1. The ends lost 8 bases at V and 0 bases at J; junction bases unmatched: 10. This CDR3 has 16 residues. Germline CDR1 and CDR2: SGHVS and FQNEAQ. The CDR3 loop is CASLLGTGLVNTEAFF. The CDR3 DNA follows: TGTGCCAGCCTTCTAGGGACAGGGCTGGTGAACACTGAAGCTTTCTTT.

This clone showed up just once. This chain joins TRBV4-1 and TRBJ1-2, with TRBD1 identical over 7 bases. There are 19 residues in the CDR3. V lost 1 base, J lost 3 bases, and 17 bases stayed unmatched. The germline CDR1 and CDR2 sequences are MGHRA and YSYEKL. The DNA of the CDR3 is TGCGCCAGCAGCCAAGGGGGCCGGCATCGGTCAGGGGGGTACTATGGCTACACCTTC. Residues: CASSQGGRHRSGGYYGYTF.

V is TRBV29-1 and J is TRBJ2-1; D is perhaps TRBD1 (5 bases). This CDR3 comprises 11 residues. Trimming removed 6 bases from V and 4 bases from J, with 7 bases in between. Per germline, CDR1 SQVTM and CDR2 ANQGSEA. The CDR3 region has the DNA TGCAGCGTGGACAATTACAATGAGCAGTTCTTC. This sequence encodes CSVDNYNEQFF.

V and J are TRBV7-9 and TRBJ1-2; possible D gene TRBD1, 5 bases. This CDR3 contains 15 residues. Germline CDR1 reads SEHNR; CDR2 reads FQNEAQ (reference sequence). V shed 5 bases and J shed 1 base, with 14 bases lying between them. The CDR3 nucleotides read TGTGCCAGCAGCCCCGCGGGACGGAATAACTATGGCTACACCTTC. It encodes CASSPAGRNNYGYTF.

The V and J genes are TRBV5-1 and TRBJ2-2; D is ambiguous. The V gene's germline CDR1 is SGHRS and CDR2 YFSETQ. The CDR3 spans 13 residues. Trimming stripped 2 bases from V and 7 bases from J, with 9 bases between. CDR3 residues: CASSFQAGGELFF. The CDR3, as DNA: TGCGCCAGCAGCTTCCAGGCAGGCGGGGAGCTGTTTTTT.

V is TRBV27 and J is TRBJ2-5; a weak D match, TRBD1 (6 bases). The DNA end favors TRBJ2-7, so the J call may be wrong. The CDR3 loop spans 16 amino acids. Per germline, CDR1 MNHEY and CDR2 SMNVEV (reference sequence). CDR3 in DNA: TGTGCCAGCAGGATGGGGGCCGGGACCATAGTTTACGAGCAGTACTTC. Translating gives CASRMGAGTIVYEQYF.

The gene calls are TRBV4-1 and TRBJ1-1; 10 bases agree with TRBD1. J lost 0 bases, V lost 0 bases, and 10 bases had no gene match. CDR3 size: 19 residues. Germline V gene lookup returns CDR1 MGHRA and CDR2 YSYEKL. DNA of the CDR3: TGCGCCAGCAGCCAAGATTATGGGACAGGGGCCTGGATGAACACTGAAGCTTTCTTT. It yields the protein CASSQDYGTGAWMNTEAFF.

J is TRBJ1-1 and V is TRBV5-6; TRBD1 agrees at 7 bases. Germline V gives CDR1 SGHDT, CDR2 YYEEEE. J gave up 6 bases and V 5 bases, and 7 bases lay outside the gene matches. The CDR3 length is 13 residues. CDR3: CASSTTGRSEAFF. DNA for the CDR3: TGTGCCAGCAGTACGACAGGGAGATCTGAAGCTTTCTTT.

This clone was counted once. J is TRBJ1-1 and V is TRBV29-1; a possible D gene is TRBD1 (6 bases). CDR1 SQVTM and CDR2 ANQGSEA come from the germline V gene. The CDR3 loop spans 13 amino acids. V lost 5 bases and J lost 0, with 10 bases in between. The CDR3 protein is CSVIGQLNTEAFF. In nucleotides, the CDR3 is TGCAGCGTTATCGGACAGTTGAACACTGAAGCTTTCTTT.

The chain's CDR3 is CASSLGPAGALREQYF. The CDR3 coding sequence is TGCGCCAGCAGCTTGGGGCCAGCGGGGGCTTTACGAGAGCAGTACTTC. This chain connects TRBV5-1 to TRBJ2-5, with TRBD2 matching 8 bases. CDR1 and CDR2 (germline): SGHRS, YFSETQ. The V segment lost 0 bases and the J segment 11 bases; nucleotides outside the gene matches: 15. The CDR3 is made up of 16 amino acids.

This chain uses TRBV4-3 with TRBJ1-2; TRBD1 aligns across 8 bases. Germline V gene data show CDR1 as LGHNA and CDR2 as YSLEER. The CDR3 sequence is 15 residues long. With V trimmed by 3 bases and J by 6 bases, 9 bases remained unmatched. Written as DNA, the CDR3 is TGCGCCAGCAGCCATGTAGCCAGGGGGCGCGATGGCTACACCTTC. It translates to CASSHVARGRDGYTF.

The CDR3 nucleotides are TGTGCCAGCACAACGGGGGGGAAAACTGAAGCTTTCTTT. Translating it yields CASTTGGKTEAFF. The chain links TRBV5-4 to TRBJ1-1; D perhaps matches TRBD1 (5 bases). Trimming left V 6 bases short and J 5 bases short, with 14 bases between. This CDR3 contains 13 residues. From germline, CDR1 is SGHNT and CDR2 YYREEE (reference sequence).

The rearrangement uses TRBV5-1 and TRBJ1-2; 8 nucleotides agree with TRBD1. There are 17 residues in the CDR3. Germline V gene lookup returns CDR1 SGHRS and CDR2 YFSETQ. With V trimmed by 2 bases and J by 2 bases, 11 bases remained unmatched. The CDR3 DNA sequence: TGCGCCAGCAGCTTCGGAAGACCCGGACAGGGCAACTATGGCTACACCTTC. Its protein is CASSFGRPGQGNYGYTF.

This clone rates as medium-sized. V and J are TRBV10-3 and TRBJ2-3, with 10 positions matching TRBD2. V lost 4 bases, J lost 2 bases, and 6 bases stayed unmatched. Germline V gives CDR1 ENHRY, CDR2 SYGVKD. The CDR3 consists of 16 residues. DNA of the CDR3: TGTGCCATCAGTGTCCGGAGCGGGGGGGCCACAGATACGCAGTATTTT. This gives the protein CAISVRSGGATDTQYF.